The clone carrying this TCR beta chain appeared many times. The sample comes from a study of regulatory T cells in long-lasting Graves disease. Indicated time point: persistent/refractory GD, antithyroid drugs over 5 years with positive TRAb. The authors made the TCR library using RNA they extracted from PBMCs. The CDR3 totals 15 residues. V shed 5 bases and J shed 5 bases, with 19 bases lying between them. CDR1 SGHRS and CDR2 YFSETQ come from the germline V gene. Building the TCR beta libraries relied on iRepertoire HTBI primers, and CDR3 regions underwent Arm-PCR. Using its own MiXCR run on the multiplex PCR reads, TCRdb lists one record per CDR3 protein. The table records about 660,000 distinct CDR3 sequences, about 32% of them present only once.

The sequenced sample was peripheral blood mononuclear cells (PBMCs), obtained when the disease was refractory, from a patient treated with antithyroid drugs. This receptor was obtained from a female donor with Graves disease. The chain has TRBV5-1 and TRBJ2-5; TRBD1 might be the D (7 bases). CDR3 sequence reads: CASSPFGGGEETQYF. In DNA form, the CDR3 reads TGCGCCAGCAGTCCATTTGGAGGGGGCGAGGAGACCCAGTACTTC.